The 10 T cell receptor beta chains reported below all come from one sample, sequenced in a study of cytotoxic CD8 clonotypes in ibrutinib-treated CLL. The data were produced by immunoSEQ multiplex PCR, yet TCRdb's version contains in-frame clones alone and is incomplete. The sample records 250,000 to 350,000 clones, 60% to 80% being singletons. Source: PBMCs, taken at disease progression, from a patient treated with ibrutinib. These receptors all come from a human donor with chronic lymphocytic leukemia.

The chain is built from TRBV19 and TRBJ2-1; the match to TRBD1 covers 10 bases. The CDR3 has 15 residues. The V gene end was trimmed by 6 bases and the J gene end by 6 bases; junction bases not matched to a gene: 8. Looked up from germline, CDR1 is LNHDA and CDR2 is SQIVND (reference sequence). The CDR3 DNA is TGTGCCAGTAGCCCTGGGACAGGGGCCTCCAATGAGCAGTTCTTC. It specifies CASSPGTGASNEQFF.

A few counts support this clone. The chain recombines TRBV27 with TRBJ1-3; D unresolved. With 5 bases removed from V and 2 bases from J, the gap between germline ends came to 7 bases. Germline assignment: CDR1 MNHEY and CDR2 SMNVEV (reference sequence). The CDR3 extends over 13 amino acids. CDR3 DNA sequence: TGTGCCAGCAGTAGGGAAGCTGGAAACACCATATATTTT. It codes for CASSREAGNTIYF.

The chain combines TRBV2 with TRBJ1-1; D remains ambiguous. This CDR3 contains 11 residues. The V end was cut by 3 bases, the J end by 7 bases, with 6 bases between. Germline CDR1 reads SNHLY; CDR2 reads FYNNEI. CDR3 loop: CASSDPREAFF. In nucleotides, the CDR3 is TGTGCCAGCAGTGACCCCCGTGAAGCTTTCTTT.

The gene calls are TRBV5-1 and TRBJ2-2; tentatively, D is TRBD2 (5 bases). Trimming stripped 4 bases from V and 6 bases from J, with 10 bases between. Germline-derived CDR1 and CDR2 are SGHRS and YFSETQ. This CDR3 spans 13 amino acids. CDR3 sequence: CASSRAEAGELFF. CDR3 DNA sequence: TGCGCCAGCAGCCGAGCGGAGGCCGGGGAGCTGTTTTTT.

This clone was counted only a few times. The CDR3 reads CSAVISGYGANVLTF. CDR3 bases: TGCAGCGCAGTCATATCAGGCTACGGGGCCAACGTCCTGACTTTC. V gene TRBV29-1 combines with J gene TRBJ2-6; no reliable D call. This CDR3 spans 15 amino acids. Deletions cut 7 bases from V and 4 bases from J, with 17 bases between. The germline CDR1 and CDR2 sequences are SQVTM and ANQGSEA.

This clone has at least ten counts. Other DNA sequences in the sample encode the same CDR3. V gene TRBV4-1 combines with J gene TRBJ2-2, with TRBD2 matching 13 bases. V trimming: 0 bases; J trimming: 0 bases; junction bases outside the gene matches: 4. Germline V gene data show CDR1 as MGHRA and CDR2 as YSYEKL. The length of the CDR3 is 19 residues. CDR3 residues: CASSQERLAGGANTGELFF. The CDR3 DNA reads TGCGCCAGCAGCCAAGAGCGACTAGCGGGGGGCGCGAACACCGGGGAGCTGTTTTTT.

This chain connects TRBV7-9 to TRBJ2-3; no clear D gene. Germline V gene lookup returns CDR1 SEHNR and CDR2 FQNEAQ (reference sequence). The CDR3 has 13 residues. V was clipped by 1 base and J by 1 base, with 3 bases between them. This CDR3 is CASSLGRTDTQYF. The CDR3 DNA reads TGTGCCAGCAGCTTAGGGCGCACAGATACGCAGTATTTT.

The chain links TRBV7-2 to TRBJ2-7, with 7 bases fitting TRBD2. The CDR3 is 15 amino acids. Trimming took 5 bases from V and 1 from J; bases not matched to a gene: 8. Germline V gene lookup returns CDR1 SGHTA and CDR2 FQGNSA. The CDR3 spells CASSPETGGSYEQYF. CDR3 nucleotides: TGTGCCAGCAGCCCCGAGACGGGAGGTTCCTACGAGCAGTACTTC.

This chain links TRBV15 with TRBJ2-1, with TRBD1 matching over 7 bases. Trimming took 5 bases from V and 9 from J; bases not matched to a gene: 7. CDR1 and CDR2 (germline): LNHNV, YYDKDF (reference sequence). The CDR3 extends over 13 amino acids. The CDR3 DNA is TGTGCCACCAGCGATAGGGGGCTCTTTGAGCAGTTCTTC. Its translation is CATSDRGLFEQFF.

This sequence joins TRBV13 and TRBJ2-5, with D perhaps assigned TRBD1 or TRBD2 (5 bases each). This CDR3 is 12 amino acids long. Trimming pared 8 bases from V and 5 bases from J, leaving 12 bases between. Per the germline V gene, CDR1 is PRHDT and CDR2 is FYEKMQ (reference sequence). CDR3: CASGGLGETQYF. The CDR3 DNA reads TGTGCCAGCGGGGGATTGGGGGAGACCCAGTACTTC.